These 2 T cell receptor beta chains originate from one sample sequenced in a study of cytomegalovirus exposure and HLA in healthy donors. Repertoires were generated with immunoSEQ multiplex PCR, while TCRdb's copy carries only in-frame clones and drops some. The table records about 200,000 clones, around four fifths of them present only once. The sequenced material came from PBMCs. These receptors originate from a woman under 30 in good health and CMV-seronegative.

The chain employs TRBV5-1 and TRBJ1-5; D gene unclear. The CDR3 consists of 14 residues. The germline V and J ends were trimmed by 4 bases and 3 bases, with 11 bases remaining between them. The germline gives CDR1 SGHRS, CDR2 YFSETQ. CDR3 sequence reads: CASSPPRVNQPQHF. The CDR3 DNA is TGCGCCAGCAGCCCACCTCGGGTCAATCAGCCCCAGCATTTT. The full variable domain, with the rest looked up from reference TRBV5-1 and TRBJ1-5, is KAGVTQTPRYLIKTRGQQVTLSCSPISGHRSVSWYQQTPGQGLQFLFEYFSETQRNKGNFPGRFSGRQFSNSRSEMNVSTLELGDSALYLCASSPPRVNQPQHFGDGTRLSIL.

The V gene is TRBV6-4, the J gene TRBJ2-7; D may be TRBD1 (5 bases). There are 14 residues in the CDR3. From germline, CDR1 is MRHNA and CDR2 SNTAGT. The V end lost 5 bases, the J end lost 1 base, and 12 bases lay between the germline ends. The CDR3 loop reads CASSPRTISYEQYF. In DNA, the CDR3 is TGTGCCAGCAGTCCACGGACAATTTCCTACGAGCAGTACTTC.